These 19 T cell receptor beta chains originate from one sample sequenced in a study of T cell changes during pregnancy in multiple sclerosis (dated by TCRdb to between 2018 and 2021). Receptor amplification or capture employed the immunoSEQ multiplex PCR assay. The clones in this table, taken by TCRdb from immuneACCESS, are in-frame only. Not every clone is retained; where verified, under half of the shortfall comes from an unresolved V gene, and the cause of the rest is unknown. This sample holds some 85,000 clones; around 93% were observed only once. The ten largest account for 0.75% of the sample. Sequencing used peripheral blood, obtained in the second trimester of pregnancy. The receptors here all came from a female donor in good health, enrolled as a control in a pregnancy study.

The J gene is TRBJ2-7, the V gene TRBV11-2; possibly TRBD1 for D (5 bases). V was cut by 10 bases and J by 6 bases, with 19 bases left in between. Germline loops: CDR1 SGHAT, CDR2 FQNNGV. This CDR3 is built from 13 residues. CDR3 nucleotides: TGTGCCATTGGGGCAGCTTGGTTACCCGAGCAGTACTTC. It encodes CAIGAAWLPEQYF.

The CDR3 bases are TGTGCCAGCAGTGAAGACAGGGGAATTAGCAATCAGCCCCAGCATTTT. Protein sequence: CASSEDRGISNQPQHF. The rearrangement uses TRBV2 and TRBJ1-5; 7 bases fit TRBD1. Trimming removed 1 base from V and 0 bases from J; junction bases left unmatched: 3. CDR3 length equals 16 residues. The germline CDR1 and CDR2 sequences are SNHLY and FYNNEI.

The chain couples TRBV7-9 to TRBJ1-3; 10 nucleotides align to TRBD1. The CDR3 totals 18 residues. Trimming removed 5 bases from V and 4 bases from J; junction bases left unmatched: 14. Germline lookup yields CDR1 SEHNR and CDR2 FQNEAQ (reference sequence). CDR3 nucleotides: TGTGCCAGCAGCCCACCCAATTGGACAGGGGGAACAGGAAACACCATATATTTT. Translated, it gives CASSPPNWTGGTGNTIYF.

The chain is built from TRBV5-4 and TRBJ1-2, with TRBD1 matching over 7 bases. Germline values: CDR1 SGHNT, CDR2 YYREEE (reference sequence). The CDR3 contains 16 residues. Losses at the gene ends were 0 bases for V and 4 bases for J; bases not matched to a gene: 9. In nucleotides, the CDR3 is TGTGCCAGCAGCTTGGGCGACAGGGTAGAAGCCTATGGCTACACCTTC. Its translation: CASSLGDRVEAYGYTF.

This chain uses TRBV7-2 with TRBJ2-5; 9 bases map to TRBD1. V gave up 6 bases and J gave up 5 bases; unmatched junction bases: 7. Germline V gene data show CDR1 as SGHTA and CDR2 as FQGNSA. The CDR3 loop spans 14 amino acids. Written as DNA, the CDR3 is TGTGCCAGCAGGATGACAGGGGGAAGGGAGACCCAGTACTTC. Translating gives CASRMTGGRETQYF.

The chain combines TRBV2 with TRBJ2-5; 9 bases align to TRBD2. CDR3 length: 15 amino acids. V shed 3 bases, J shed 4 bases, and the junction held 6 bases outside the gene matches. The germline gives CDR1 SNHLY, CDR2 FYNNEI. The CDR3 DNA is TGTGCCAGCAGTGATGGCGGGGGGGCCGCAGAGACCCAGTACTTC. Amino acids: CASSDGGGAAETQYF.

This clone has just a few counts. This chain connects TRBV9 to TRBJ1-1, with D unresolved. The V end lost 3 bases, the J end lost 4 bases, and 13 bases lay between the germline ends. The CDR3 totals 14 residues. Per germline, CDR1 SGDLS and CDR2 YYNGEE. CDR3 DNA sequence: TGTGCCAGCAGCGCAGTTCGAGGGCCCACTGAAGCTTTCTTT. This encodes CASSAVRGPTEAFF. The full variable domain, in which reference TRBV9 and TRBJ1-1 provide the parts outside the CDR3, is DSGVTQTPKHLITATGQRVTLRCSPRSGDLSVYWYQQSLDQGLQFLIQYYNGEERAKGNILERFSAQQFPDLHSELNLSSLELGDSALYFCASSAVRGPTEAFFGQGTRLTVV.

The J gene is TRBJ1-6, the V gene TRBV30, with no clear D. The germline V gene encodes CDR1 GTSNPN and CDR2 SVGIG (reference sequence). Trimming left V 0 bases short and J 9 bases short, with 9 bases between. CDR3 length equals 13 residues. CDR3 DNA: TGTGCCTGGAGTGTACTGGCAGGTTCACCCCTCCACTTT. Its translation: CAWSVLAGSPLHF. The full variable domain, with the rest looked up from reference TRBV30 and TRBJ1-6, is SQTIHQWPATLVQPVGSPLSLECTVEGTSNPNLYWYRQAAGRGLQLLFYSVGIGQISSEVPQNLSASRPQDRQFILSSKKLLLSDSGFYLCAWSVLAGSPLHFGNGTRLTVT.

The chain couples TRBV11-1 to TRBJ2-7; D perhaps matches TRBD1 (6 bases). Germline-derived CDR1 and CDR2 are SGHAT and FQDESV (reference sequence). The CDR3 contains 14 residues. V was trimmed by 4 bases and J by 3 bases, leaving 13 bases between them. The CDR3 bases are TGTGCCAGCAGCTCCCTTGGACAGCGCTACGAGCAGTACTTC. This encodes CASSSLGQRYEQYF.

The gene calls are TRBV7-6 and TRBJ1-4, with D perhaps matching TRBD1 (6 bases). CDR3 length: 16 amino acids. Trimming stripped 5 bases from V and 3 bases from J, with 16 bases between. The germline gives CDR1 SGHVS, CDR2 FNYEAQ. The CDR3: CASSERTVASNEKLFF. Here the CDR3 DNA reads TGTGCCAGCAGCGAGCGGACAGTCGCTTCTAATGAAAAACTGTTTTTT.

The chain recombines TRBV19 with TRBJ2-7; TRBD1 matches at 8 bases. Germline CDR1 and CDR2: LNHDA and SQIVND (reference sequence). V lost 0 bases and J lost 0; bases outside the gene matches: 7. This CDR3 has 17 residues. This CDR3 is CASSIDLQGATSYEQYF. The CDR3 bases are TGTGCCAGTAGTATAGATCTCCAGGGGGCAACCTCCTACGAGCAGTACTTC. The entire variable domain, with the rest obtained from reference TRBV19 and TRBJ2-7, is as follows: DGGITQSPKYLFRKEGQNVTLSCEQNLNHDAMYWYRQDPGQGLRLIYYSQIVNDFQKGDIAEGYSVSREKKESFPLTVTSAQKNPTAFYLCASSIDLQGATSYEQYFGPGTRLTVT.

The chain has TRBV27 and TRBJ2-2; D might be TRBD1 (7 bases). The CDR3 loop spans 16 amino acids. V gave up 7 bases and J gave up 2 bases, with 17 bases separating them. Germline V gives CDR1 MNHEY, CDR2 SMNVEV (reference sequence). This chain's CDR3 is CASTWGDRLNTGELFF. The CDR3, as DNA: TGTGCCAGCACCTGGGGGGACAGACTTAACACCGGGGAGCTGTTTTTT.

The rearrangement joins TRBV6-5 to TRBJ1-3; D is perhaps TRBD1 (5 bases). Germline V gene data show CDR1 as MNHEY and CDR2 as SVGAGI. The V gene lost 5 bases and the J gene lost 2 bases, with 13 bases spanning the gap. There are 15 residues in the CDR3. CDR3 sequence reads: CASSPSGYPGNTIYF. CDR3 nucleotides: TGTGCCAGCAGTCCTTCAGGGTATCCTGGAAACACCATATATTTT.

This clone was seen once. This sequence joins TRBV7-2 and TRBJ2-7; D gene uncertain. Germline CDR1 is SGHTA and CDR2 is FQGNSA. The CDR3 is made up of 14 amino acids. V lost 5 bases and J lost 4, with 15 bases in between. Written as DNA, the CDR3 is TGTGCCAGCAGCGACCAGTACGACGGGTACGAGCAGTACTTC. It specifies CASSDQYDGYEQYF. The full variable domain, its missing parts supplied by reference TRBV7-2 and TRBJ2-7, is GAGVSQSPSNKVTEKGKDVELRCDPISGHTALYWYRQSLGQGLEFLIYFQGNSAPDKSGLPSDRFSAERTGGSVSTLTIQRTQQEDSAVYLCASSDQYDGYEQYFGPGTRLTVT.

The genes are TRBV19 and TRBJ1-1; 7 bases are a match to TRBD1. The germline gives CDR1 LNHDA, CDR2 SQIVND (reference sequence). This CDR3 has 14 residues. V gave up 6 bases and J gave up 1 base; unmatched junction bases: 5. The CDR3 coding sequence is TGTGCCAGTAGGCGGGACAGTGGGAACACTGAAGCTTTCTTT. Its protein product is CASRRDSGNTEAFF.

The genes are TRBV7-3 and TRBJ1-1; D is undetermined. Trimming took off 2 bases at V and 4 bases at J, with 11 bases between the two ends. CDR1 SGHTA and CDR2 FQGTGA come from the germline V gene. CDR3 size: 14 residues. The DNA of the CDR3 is TGTGCCAGCAGCTTAGAACCCGGAGGCACTGAAGCTTTCTTT. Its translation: CASSLEPGGTEAFF. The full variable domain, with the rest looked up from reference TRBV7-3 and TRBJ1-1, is GAGVSQTPSNKVTEKGKYVELRCDPISGHTALYWYRQSLGQGPEFLIYFQGTGAADDSGLPNDRFFAVRPEGSVSTLKIQRTERGDSAVYLCASSLEPGGTEAFFGQGTRLTVV.

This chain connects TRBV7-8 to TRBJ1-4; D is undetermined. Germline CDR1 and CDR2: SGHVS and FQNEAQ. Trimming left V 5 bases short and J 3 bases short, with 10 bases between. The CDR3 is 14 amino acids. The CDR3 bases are TGTGCCAGCAGCAGCGGTTGGGCTAATGAAAAACTGTTTTTT. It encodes CASSSGWANEKLFF. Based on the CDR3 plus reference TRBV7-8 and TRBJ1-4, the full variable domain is GAGVSQSPRYKVAKRGQDVALRCDPISGHVSLFWYQQALGQGPEFLTYFQNEAQLDKSGLPSDRFFAERPEGSVSTLKIQRTQQEDSAVYLCASSSGWANEKLFFGSGTQLSVL.

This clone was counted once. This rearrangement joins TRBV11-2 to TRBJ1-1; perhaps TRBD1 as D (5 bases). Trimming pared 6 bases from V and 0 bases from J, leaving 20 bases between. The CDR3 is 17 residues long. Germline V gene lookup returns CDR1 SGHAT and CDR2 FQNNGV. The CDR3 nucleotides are TGTGCCAGCAGTCCAACCCCAGGGATGATCATGAACACTGAAGCTTTCTTT. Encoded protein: CASSPTPGMIMNTEAFF.

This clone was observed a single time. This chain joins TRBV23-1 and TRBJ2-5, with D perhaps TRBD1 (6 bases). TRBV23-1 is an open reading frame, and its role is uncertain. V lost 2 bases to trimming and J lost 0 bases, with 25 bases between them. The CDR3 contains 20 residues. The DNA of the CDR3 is TGCGCCAGCAGTCAACCGTGGGCCCCAACAGGGATCCAATACCAAGAGACCCAGTACTTC. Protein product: CASSQPWAPTGIQYQETQYF.